This T cell receptor beta chain was identified during a study of graft-versus-host responses after intestinal transplantation. This clone was seen a handful of times. As yet, its antigen is unknown. The CDR3 contains 15 residues. Trimming cost V 4 bases and J 0 bases, with 9 bases left between them. The germline CDR1 and CDR2 sequences are ENHRY and SYGVKD. Some clones are missing from TCRdb's copy, which holds only in-frame ones; the method was immunoSEQ multiplex PCR. The sample lists roughly 80,000 clones; roughly 84% were seen once. The sequences come from unstimulated CD8+ T cells sorted from spleen or lymph node cells, collected before transplant. The clonotype originates from a human donor who was the organ donor for an intestinal transplant. This chain links TRBV10-3 with TRBJ1-4; D is possibly TRBD1 (6 bases). The CDR3 DNA sequence: TGTGCCATCAGTGGACAGGTGGCAACTAATGAAAAACTGTTTTTT. Its translation is CAISGQVATNEKLFF.